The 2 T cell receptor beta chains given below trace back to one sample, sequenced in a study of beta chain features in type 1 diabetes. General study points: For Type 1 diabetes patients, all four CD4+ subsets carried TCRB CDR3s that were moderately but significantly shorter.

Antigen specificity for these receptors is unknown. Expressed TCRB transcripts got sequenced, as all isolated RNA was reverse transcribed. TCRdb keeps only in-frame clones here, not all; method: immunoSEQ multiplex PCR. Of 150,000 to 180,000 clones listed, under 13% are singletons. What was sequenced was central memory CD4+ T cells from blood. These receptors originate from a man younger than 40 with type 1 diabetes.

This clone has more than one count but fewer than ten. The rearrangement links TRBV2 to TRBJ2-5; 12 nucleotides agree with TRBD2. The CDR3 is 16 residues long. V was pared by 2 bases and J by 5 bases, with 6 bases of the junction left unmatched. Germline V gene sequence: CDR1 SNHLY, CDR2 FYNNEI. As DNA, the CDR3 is TGTGCCAGCAGTGAAAGGTCGCTAGCGGGAGGGGAGACCCAGTACTTC. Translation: CASSERSLAGGETQYF. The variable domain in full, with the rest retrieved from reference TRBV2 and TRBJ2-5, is EPEVTQTPSHQVTQMGQEVILRCVPISNHLYFYWYRQILGQKVEFLVSFYNNEISEKSEIFDDQFSVERPDGSNFTLKIRSTKLEDSAMYFCASSERSLAGGETQYFGPGTRLLVL.

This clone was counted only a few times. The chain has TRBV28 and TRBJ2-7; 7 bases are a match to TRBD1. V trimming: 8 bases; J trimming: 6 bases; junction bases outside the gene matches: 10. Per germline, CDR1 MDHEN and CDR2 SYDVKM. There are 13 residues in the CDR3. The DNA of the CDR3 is TGTGCCAGCTTCGACAGGGTCCCCCTCGAGCAGTACTTC. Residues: CASFDRVPLEQYF.